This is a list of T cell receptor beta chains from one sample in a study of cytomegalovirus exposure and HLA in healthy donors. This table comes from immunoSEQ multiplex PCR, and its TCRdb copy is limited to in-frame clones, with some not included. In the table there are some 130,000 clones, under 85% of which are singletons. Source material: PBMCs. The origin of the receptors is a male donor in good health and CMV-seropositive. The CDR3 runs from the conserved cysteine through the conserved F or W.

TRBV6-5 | CASSFQGGNYYGYTF
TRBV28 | CASRSHGLAVSYEQYF
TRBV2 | CASSNRVTGDEQFF
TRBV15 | CATSRAGGGTGNTIYF
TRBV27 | CASSPQVGQGGSQPQHF
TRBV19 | CASKGADTDTQYF
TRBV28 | CASSQGQGRQPQHF
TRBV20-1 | CSVKNTGELFF
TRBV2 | CASSADRDPGNTIYF
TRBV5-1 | CASSFGLAGSYEQYF
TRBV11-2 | CASSPLFALGRNEQFF
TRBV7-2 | CASSRTGMNEKLFF
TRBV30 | CAWSHRTEALEQYF
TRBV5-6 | CASSHRGGGATDTQYF
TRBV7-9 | CSSSPDRGDYEQYF
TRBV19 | CASSPQGASYGYTF